This T cell receptor beta chain came from a study of OX40 agonist ivuxolimab in advanced cancers. Using immunoSEQ multiplex PCR, the repertoire was profiled, and TCRdb retains in-frame clones only, with some absent. The sample has tens of thousands of clones, roughly 88% seen once. Germline CDR1 and CDR2: SNHLY and FYNNEI. This CDR3 has 13 residues. V shed 4 bases and J 7 bases; nucleotides not matched to a gene: 2. The starting material was CD4+ or CD8+ T cells sorted from blood, obtained in a trial of the OX40 agonist ivuxolimab. This receptor was taken from an adult with an advanced solid tumor such as melanoma, head and neck, liver or kidney cancer. The chain carries TRBV2 and TRBJ1-5; 9 bases align to TRBD1. CDR3 region: CASSVTGGQPQHF. As DNA, the CDR3 is TGTGCCAGCAGTGTGACAGGGGGGCAGCCCCAGCATTTT.